Listed below are T cell receptor beta chains from one sample, sequenced in a study of control samples from healthy donors and cancer patients. The assay was immunoSEQ multiplex PCR, and TCRdb's table has in-frame clones only and misses some. This table holds just over 20,000 clones, roughly 80% found once. The specimen sequenced was PBMCs. The receptors stem from a man aged 55 to 70 with colorectal cancer. The CDR3 runs from the conserved cysteine through the conserved F or W. A D gene is named only where the DNA matches it firmly. Clone size appears in some rows only: once, few, many, or a class for an expanded clone.

J,size,V,D,DNA,CDR3
TRBJ1-3,.,TRBV7-8,.,TGTGCCAGCAGCAAACGAGCGGCTGACTCTGGAAACACCATATATTTT,CASSKRAADSGNTIYF
TRBJ2-3,.,TRBV7-9,TRBD2,TGTGCCAGCAGCTTAAGACTAGCGGGGGGAGATACGCAGTATTTT,CASSLRLAGGDTQYF
TRBJ2-2,.,TRBV4-1,.,TGCGCCAGCAGCCCCAAGGGGGGGGGAGGGCGAAACACCGGGGAGCTGTTTTTT,CASSPKGGGGRNTGELFF
TRBJ2-3,once,TRBV19,TRBD2,TGTGCCGCGGGGACTAGCGGCACAGATACGCAGTATTTT,CAAGTSGTDTQYF
TRBJ2-3,few,TRBV29-1,TRBD1,TGCAGCGCTCACAGGGGGCGCAGCACAGATACGCAGTATTTT,CSAHRGRSTDTQYF
TRBJ2-7,.,TRBV19,.,TGTGCCAGTAGTAAGACCGCAGACTTTACCTACGAGCAGTACTTC,CASSKTADFTYEQYF
TRBJ1-2,.,TRBV10-3,.,TGTGCCATCAGCCCTACGGGCTATGGCTACACCTTC,CAISPTGYGYTF
TRBJ2-4,.,TRBV6-5,TRBD1,TGTGCCAGCAGGGGGACAGGGGGAGACATTCAGTACTTC,CASRGTGGDIQYF
TRBJ2-3,few,TRBV4-1,TRBD1,TGCGCCAGCAGCCTAACCGGGACAGGGGATGCAGATACGCAGTATTTT,CASSLTGTGDADTQYF
TRBJ2-2,few,TRBV10-3,.,TGTGCCATCAAGAGCATCGGGCAGACCACCGGGGAGCTGTTTTTT,CAIKSIGQTTGELFF
TRBJ2-2,once,TRBV3-1/TRBV3-2,.,TGTGCCAGCAGCCAAGATCGGAGGACCGGACAGAAATACACCGGGGAGCTGTTTTTT,CASSQDRRTGQKYTGELFF
TRBJ2-7,.,TRBV6-1,.,TGTGCCAGCAGTGAATCCTTCAGGGGGGCCCTTTACGAGCAGTACTTC,CASSESFRGALYEQYF
TRBJ1-1,.,TRBV3-1/TRBV3-2,.,TGTGCCAGCAGCCAAGGCAGGGCTGAAGCTTTCTTT,CASSQGRAEAFF
TRBJ1-1,.,TRBV19,.,TGTGCCAGTAGTTCCGGAGGGGGCACTGAAGCTTTCTTT,CASSSGGGTEAFF
TRBJ2-5,.,TRBV13,.,TGTGCCAGCAGCTTAGGTGCAGGGCTCGGTGAGACCCAGTACTTC,CASSLGAGLGETQYF
TRBJ1-6,.,TRBV15,.,TGTGCCACCAGCAGAGGGGATTCACCCCTCCACTTT,CATSRGDSPLHF
TRBJ1-2,.,TRBV4-3,.,TGCGCCAGCAGCCAAGGGACAGTGGAGCTTTCCTATGGCTACACCTTC,CASSQGTVELSYGYTF
TRBJ1-5,.,TRBV30,.,TGTGCCTGGGCGGGACACTTAAATCAGCCCCAGCATTTT,CAWAGHLNQPQHF
TRBJ1-1,.,TRBV30,.,TGTGCCTGGGGGGACGGAAACACTGAAGCTTTCTTT,CAWGDGNTEAFF
TRBJ2-7,once,TRBV7-8,TRBD1,TGTGCCAGCAGCTTCCGGACAGGGACCGAGCAGTACTTC,CASSFRTGTEQYF
TRBJ1-1,.,TRBV27,TRBD1,TGTGCCAGCTGTCAAACAGGGGAGGGCACTGAAGCTTTCTTT,CASCQTGEGTEAFF
TRBJ1-1,.,TRBV5-1,.,TGCGCCAGCAGCGCCCAACCTCAGGGGAACACTGAAGCTTTCTTT,CASSAQPQGNTEAFF
TRBJ2-7,.,TRBV6-2/TRBV6-3,.,TGTGCCAGCAGTTACGGGACGGGGGGCCAGTACGAGCAGTACTTC,CASSYGTGGQYEQYF
TRBJ1-2,.,TRBV6-5,TRBD1,TGTGCCAGCGGGGACAGGGGACGTGGCTACACCTTC,CASGDRGRGYTF
TRBJ1-5,once,TRBV30,.,TGTGCCTGGGGTACGACGGAGAGCAATCAGCCCCAGCATTTT,CAWGTTESNQPQHF
TRBJ1-2,.,TRBV6-6,.,TGTGCCAGCAGTGACCCGGGGGGTGGCTACACCTTC,CASSDPGGGYTF
TRBJ2-1,.,TRBV4-1,TRBD2,TGCGCCAGCAGCGCGGTCCGAAGCGGGAAGGTGGAGCAGTTCTTC,CASSAVRSGKVEQFF
TRBJ1-1,.,TRBV11-2,.,TGTGCCAGCAGCTTAGATGACAGGAACACTGAAGCTTTCTTT,CASSLDDRNTEAFF
TRBJ1-1,.,TRBV27,.,TGTGCCAGCAGACCATGGGGGGGTGGCACTGAAGCTTTCTTT,CASRPWGGGTEAFF
TRBJ2-2,.,TRBV5-4,TRBD1,TGTGCCAGCAGTTCCTTACCGGGACAGGGGTTTTCCGGGGAGCTGTTTTTT,CASSSLPGQGFSGELFF
TRBJ2-5,.,TRBV2,.,TGTGCCAGCAGCTCTGATCGGTACCAAGAGACCCAGTACTTC,CASSSDRYQETQYF
TRBJ1-1,.,TRBV7-9,.,TGTGCCAGCAGAGCGAACACTGAAGCTTTCTTT,CASRANTEAFF
TRBJ2-7,.,TRBV4-1,TRBD1,TGCGCCAGCAGCCAATCTAGGGACAGAATATACGAGCAGTACTTC,CASSQSRDRIYEQYF
TRBJ2-7,once,TRBV19,.,TGTGCCAGTAGTACCCTCGCCGGGACCGACCCCTACGAGCAGTACTTC,CASSTLAGTDPYEQYF
TRBJ1-2,.,TRBV20-1,.,TGCAGTGCTAGTTTAGGGAAGGCCTCTGGCTACACCTTC,CSASLGKASGYTF
TRBJ2-2,.,TRBV21-1,.,TGTGCCAGCAGCAAAGTTGGAGGGTTTGTTATCTTCCGGACAGGGCAGAACACCGGGGAGCTGTTTTTT,CASSKVGGFVIFRTGQNTGELFF
TRBJ2-3,.,TRBV4-3,.,TGCGCCAGCAGCCAAGATCCGGCAGGGAACACAGATACGCAGTATTTT,CASSQDPAGNTDTQYF
TRBJ1-2,.,TRBV5-1,.,TGCGCCAGCAGCTCAACGGGACGAGGAGGCTACACCTTC,CASSSTGRGGYTF
TRBJ1-2,few,TRBV5-1,.,TGCGCCAGCAGCTTGGGACAGCTTAGGGATGGCTACACCTTC,CASSLGQLRDGYTF
TRBJ2-3,.,TRBV5-4,.,TGTGCCAGCAGCTCCAGACAGACTTCAGATACGCAGTATTTT,CASSSRQTSDTQYF
TRBJ2-3,.,TRBV5-8,TRBD2,TGTGCCAGCAGCCTTCGGACTAGCGGGGGAATCATACGCGCAGATACGCAGTATTTT,CASSLRTSGGIIRADTQYF
TRBJ1-2,.,TRBV10-3,TRBD1,TGTGCCATCGTGGGACAGCTTCGGAATGGCTACACCTTC,CAIVGQLRNGYTF
TRBJ1-2,.,TRBV24-1,.,TGTGCCACCAGTGATGGCCTCTATGGCTACACCTTC,CATSDGLYGYTF
TRBJ2-7,.,TRBV10-3,TRBD1,TGTGCCACCTGGACAGGCGGTTTCTACGAGCAGTACTTC,CATWTGGFYEQYF
TRBJ1-1,once,TRBV5-4,.,TGTGCCAGCAGTTGGGGACGGAACACTGAAGCTTTCTTT,CASSWGRNTEAFF
TRBJ2-3,.,TRBV6-1,.,TGTGCCAGCAGTTGGTCGTGGACAGATACGCAGTATTTT,CASSWSWTDTQYF
TRBJ2-2,few,TRBV5-6,TRBD1,TGTGCCAGCAGCTTCTCCGGGACAGCGAACACCGGGGAGCTGTTTTTT,CASSFSGTANTGELFF
TRBJ1-4,.,TRBV30,.,TGTGCCTGGAGAGAGTCGGGAACTAATGAAAAACTGTTTTTT,CAWRESGTNEKLFF
TRBJ1-6,.,TRBV29-1,.,TGCAGCGTTGATTCAGGACAAGGGTCACCCCTCCACTTT,CSVDSGQGSPLHF
TRBJ2-7,.,TRBV5-1,.,TGCGCCAGCAGGCGGAGTGGGGACGAGCAGTACTTC,CASRRSGDEQYF
TRBJ2-7,.,TRBV7-9,.,TGTGCCAGCAGCTCATTACCCGAGTCCTACGAGCAGTACTTC,CASSSLPESYEQYF
TRBJ2-7,.,TRBV5-1,.,TGCGCCAGCAGCTTCCGTAGGGGAGGACTCGACGAGCAGTACTTC,CASSFRRGGLDEQYF